This note documents a single TCR beta chain sequence. The antigen remains unidentified. The data belong to a study of cytomegalovirus exposure and HLA in healthy donors. PCR used 60 Vbeta primers and 13 Jbeta primers. Clones were sequenced by immunoSEQ multiplex PCR, and TCRdb holds only the in-frame ones, with some missing. The sample has approximately 110,000 clones, over 60% seen once; the top ten hold 3.7%. Study results and caveats: Excluded: some indistinguishable V segments such as TRBV6-2 and TRBV6-3.

Germline V gene lookup returns CDR1 SGHDN and CDR2 FVKESK. Trimming removed 1 base at V and 2 bases at J, with 7 bases between. This CDR3 has 14 residues. Sequencing was performed on PBMCs. The source is a human donor in good health. The rearrangement links TRBV14 to TRBJ2-3; no definite D call. The CDR3 coding sequence is TGTGCCAGCAGCCAAGTTCGGTACACAGATACGCAGTATTTT. Its protein product is CASSQVRYTDTQYF.